The clone carrying this TCR beta chain was found a few times. Its antigen is unidentified. V was pared by 4 bases and J by 5 bases, with 15 bases between. The length of the CDR3 is 14 residues. Germline CDR1 and CDR2: SGHRS and YFSETQ. Individual cDNA molecules were tagged with unique molecular identifiers, the study reported. TCRdb redid the calling of the 5' RACE reads with MiXCR, one entry per CDR3 protein. The top ten hold approximately 2.5% of the sample, which has about 49,000 distinct CDR3 sequences, around 10% seen once. The data were obtained in a study of early T cells in non-severe SARS-CoV-2 infection. Whole-study context: Sequencing of unsorted whole blood was done on bulk RNA, leaving chains unpaired. Study findings and constraints: VDJdb matching favored anti-spike CD8 responses, missing private and CD4 specificities.

The receptor was derived from an adult who was a healthcare worker with PCR-confirmed SARS-CoV-2 infection or an uninfected control (not recorded which). This chain joins TRBV5-1 and TRBJ2-5; D unclear. Sequences were derived from whole blood, sampled at baseline. The CDR3 loop reads CASSPRERWETQYF. CDR3 sequence (DNA): TGCGCCAGCAGCCCCCGAGAGAGATGGGAGACCCAGTACTTC.